This T cell receptor (beta chain) was captured in a study of OX40 agonist ivuxolimab in advanced cancers. Study-wide results and caveats: At doses 0.1 to 3.0 mg/kg, CD4+ and CD8+ clones expanded.

Libraries were prepared by immunoSEQ multiplex PCR; TCRdb keeps only in-frame clonotypes and omits some of them. The sample lists under 85,000 clones, around 85% occurring once. Autoimmune disease history or systemic immunosuppression was exclusionary. The CDR3 extends over 12 amino acids. V lost 8 bases and J 2 bases, leaving 9 bases between the germline ends. Germline V gene lookup returns CDR1 ENHRY and CDR2 SYGVKD. To note about this clone: Its antigen is unknown.

This TCR was recovered from an adult with an advanced solid tumor such as melanoma, head and neck, liver or kidney cancer. The chain has TRBV10-3 and TRBJ2-5, with D perhaps TRBD1 (5 bases). The sample here was CD4+ or CD8+ T cells sorted from blood, taken in a trial of the OX40 agonist ivuxolimab. The CDR3 region is CAIRDRQETQYF. Here the CDR3 DNA reads TGTGCCATCCGAGACAGACAAGAGACCCAGTACTTC.